A selection of T cell receptor beta chains follows, all from one sample in a study of shared clonotypes between healthy human individuals. The data were produced by immunoSEQ multiplex PCR, yet TCRdb's version contains in-frame clones alone and is incomplete. In the table there are about 2.4 million clones, approximately 92% of which are singletons. Specimen: naive CD4+ T cells sorted from blood. Receptors originate from a man aged 18 to 30 in good health. The CDR3 runs from the conserved cysteine through the conserved F or W.

CDR3 protein: CAWNAARTRANTGELFF
V gene: TRBV30
J gene: TRBJ2-2

CDR3 protein: CSAGGGRGDEQYF
V gene: TRBV29-1
J gene: TRBJ2-7

CDR3 protein: CASSSGQGSGYTF
V gene: TRBV28
J gene: TRBJ1-2

CDR3 protein: CASSKGGDRAHEPLHF
V gene: TRBV21-1
J gene: TRBJ1-6

CDR3 protein: CASSRGDRGAFEAFF
V gene: TRBV6-5
J gene: TRBJ1-1

CDR3 protein: CASSRDRETSPDGAGSYEQYF
V gene: TRBV9
J gene: TRBJ2-7

CDR3 protein: CASNDRLPVGEQYF
V gene: TRBV2
J gene: TRBJ2-7

CDR3 protein: CASSFDRAANEQFF
V gene: TRBV27
J gene: TRBJ2-1

CDR3 protein: CASSLLGSSYNEQFF
V gene: TRBV5-1
J gene: TRBJ2-1

CDR3 protein: CASSFLRNEQFF
V gene: TRBV7-2
J gene: TRBJ2-1

CDR3 protein: CASSLETSEQYF
V gene: TRBV5-4
J gene: TRBJ2-7

CDR3 protein: CASSLFRDRGRNEQFF
V gene: TRBV13
J gene: TRBJ2-1

CDR3 protein: CAWSQGGPAGEQYF
V gene: TRBV30
J gene: TRBJ2-7

CDR3 protein: CASSDRDRVSYEQYF
V gene: TRBV5-6
J gene: TRBJ2-7

CDR3 protein: CASSQGGDVRAPQHF
V gene: TRBV4-1
J gene: TRBJ1-5

CDR3 protein: CASSPVQGRNSPLHF
V gene: TRBV18
J gene: TRBJ1-6

CDR3 protein: CASSPQGTLGYTF
V gene: TRBV25-1
J gene: TRBJ1-2

CDR3 protein: CAWTSRNTEAFF
V gene: TRBV30
J gene: TRBJ1-1

CDR3 protein: CASSIGAGQRVYEQYF
V gene: TRBV19
J gene: TRBJ2-7

CDR3 protein: CASSVRGTGWYGYTF
V gene: TRBV25-1
J gene: TRBJ1-2

CDR3 protein: CASSAGLQANQPQHF
V gene: TRBV9
J gene: TRBJ1-5

CDR3 protein: CASSLAGLASTFF
V gene: TRBV5-4
J gene: TRBJ2-3

CDR3 protein: CASSVGVSASGNTIYF
V gene: TRBV9
J gene: TRBJ1-3

CDR3 protein: CASSEKGLAGGHTQYF
V gene: TRBV9
J gene: TRBJ2-3

CDR3 protein: CAISPRTGVTTGELFF
V gene: TRBV10-3
J gene: TRBJ2-2

CDR3 protein: CAISAVQGTGYTF
V gene: TRBV10-3
J gene: TRBJ1-2

CDR3 protein: CASSALAGSYNEQFF
V gene: TRBV2
J gene: TRBJ2-1

CDR3 protein: CASRDGGNSNQPQHF
V gene: TRBV6-1
J gene: TRBJ1-5

CDR3 protein: CASSFTRTGGDGTEAFF
V gene: TRBV11-3
J gene: TRBJ1-1

CDR3 protein: CASSYMDRGRETQYF
V gene: TRBV5-1
J gene: TRBJ2-5

CDR3 protein: CASSPYLNTEAFF
V gene: TRBV18
J gene: TRBJ1-1

CDR3 protein: CASSLGQVTNQPQHF
V gene: TRBV5-6
J gene: TRBJ1-5

CDR3 protein: CATGLGGTGELFF
V gene: TRBV10-3
J gene: TRBJ2-2

CDR3 protein: CASSPEGALGETQYF
V gene: TRBV5-1
J gene: TRBJ2-5

CDR3 protein: CASSQGPSQETQYF
V gene: TRBV4-2
J gene: TRBJ2-5

CDR3 protein: CAIRPGALNSPLHF
V gene: TRBV10-3
J gene: TRBJ1-6

CDR3 protein: CASSRDTHRGTSNEKLFF
V gene: TRBV4-3
J gene: TRBJ1-4

CDR3 protein: CASRVRGTGNTEAFF
V gene: TRBV28
J gene: TRBJ1-1

CDR3 protein: CASSSAGGPYEQYF
V gene: TRBV27
J gene: TRBJ2-7

CDR3 protein: CASSVDGVRTEAFF
V gene: TRBV9
J gene: TRBJ1-1

CDR3 protein: CAWSVLDYEQYF
V gene: TRBV30
J gene: TRBJ2-7

CDR3 protein: CASSIPTDNYGYTF
V gene: TRBV21-1
J gene: TRBJ1-2

CDR3 protein: CASSFTGTEGSPLHF
V gene: TRBV7-9
J gene: TRBJ1-6

CDR3 protein: CASSSYSGGLKETQYF
V gene: TRBV6-6
J gene: TRBJ2-5

CDR3 protein: CASSSSGSSYEQYF
V gene: TRBV18
J gene: TRBJ2-7

CDR3 protein: CASSLVQAANYGYTF
V gene: TRBV7-9
J gene: TRBJ1-2

CDR3 protein: CASSTRTGGVNTEAFF
V gene: TRBV21-1
J gene: TRBJ1-1

CDR3 protein: CASSEALGGRTSNTGELFF
V gene: TRBV6-1
J gene: TRBJ2-2

CDR3 protein: CASSLYAGETQYF
V gene: TRBV7-2
J gene: TRBJ2-5

CDR3 protein: CASSFSGGAYEQYF
V gene: TRBV5-1
J gene: TRBJ2-7